Listed below are T cell receptor beta chains from one sample, sequenced in a study of T cell changes during pregnancy in multiple sclerosis. Sequencing was performed with immunoSEQ multiplex PCR; in TCRdb, only in-frame clones are kept and a portion is missing. The sample lists 45,000 to 55,000 clones, roughly 92% occurring once. The starting material was peripheral blood, obtained in the third trimester of pregnancy. The receptors here all came from a female donor with multiple sclerosis, enrolled in a pregnancy study. CDR3s include the opening cysteine and the closing phenylalanine or tryptophan. The D gene is left open where the match is weak. Only part of the rows carry a size: once, few, many, or a class if the clone is expanded.

clone_size	d_call	v_call	j_call	cdr3_aa	cdr3_nt
NA	NA	TRBV28	TRBJ1-1	CASSPGAGLGTEAFF	TGTGCCAGCAGTCCAGGGGCAGGTCTGGGGACTGAAGCTTTCTTT
NA	TRBD2	TRBV13	TRBJ2-5	CASSTSAGAETQYF	TGTGCCAGCAGCACCTCAGCGGGAGCAGAGACCCAGTACTTC
NA	TRBD2	TRBV2	TRBJ2-3	CASSEARWAGETDTQYF	TGTGCCAGCAGTGAAGCGAGGTGGGCGGGAGAGACAGATACGCAGTATTTT
NA	NA	TRBV19	TRBJ2-3	CASKKGNTDTQYF	TGTGCCAGTAAGAAGGGGAACACAGATACGCAGTATTTT
NA	TRBD2	TRBV30	TRBJ2-7	CAWSMASGYEQYF	TGTGCCTGGAGTATGGCTAGCGGCTACGAGCAGTACTTC
NA	NA	TRBV7-6	TRBJ2-3	CASSLRGSTDTQYF	TGTGCCAGCAGCTTACGGGGGAGCACAGATACGCAGTATTTT
NA	NA	TRBV7-6	TRBJ1-3	CASSHGQSYSGNTIYF	TGTGCCAGCAGCCACGGACAGTCCTACTCTGGAAACACCATATATTTT
NA	NA	TRBV19	TRBJ2-7	CASSPNTAGGSYEQYF	TGTGCCAGTAGCCCTAATACGGCAGGGGGGTCCTACGAGCAGTACTTC
NA	TRBD1	TRBV28	TRBJ2-5	CASRPTGGQETQYF	TGTGCCAGCAGACCGACAGGGGGCCAAGAGACCCAGTACTTC
NA	NA	TRBV28	TRBJ2-7	CASAPHRETYEQYF	TGTGCCAGCGCCCCCCACAGGGAAACCTACGAGCAGTACTTC
NA	TRBD2	TRBV7-9	TRBJ2-5	CASLSSGPYVVQTQYF	TGTGCCAGCCTTTCTAGCGGTCCTTACGTTGTTCAGACCCAGTACTTC
NA	NA	TRBV5-1	TRBJ2-7	CASSVGKGYEQYF	TGCGCCAGCAGCGTCGGGAAGGGTTACGAGCAGTACTTC
NA	NA	TRBV29-1	TRBJ2-2	CSVDPRVTGELFF	TGCAGCGTTGATCCCAGGGTCACCGGGGAGCTGTTTTTT
NA	TRBD2	TRBV6-4	TRBJ2-5	CASSGTSGPQETQYF	TGTGCCAGCAGTGGGACTAGCGGACCGCAAGAGACCCAGTACTTC
medium-sized	TRBD2	TRBV25-1	TRBJ2-1	CASSSGGDYNEQFF	TGTGCCAGCAGTTCCGGGGGGGACTACAATGAGCAGTTCTTC
NA	TRBD2	TRBV10-3	TRBJ2-7	CAISVEGRGSEQYF	TGTGCCATCAGTGTCGAGGGGAGGGGCTCCGAGCAGTACTTC
NA	TRBD1	TRBV29-1	TRBJ2-7	CSVSSGTGGPYEQYF	TGCAGCGTTTCTTCTGGGACAGGGGGGCCCTACGAGCAGTACTTC
NA	TRBD1	TRBV25-1	TRBJ1-1	CASSTRQGLNTEAFF	TGTGCCAGCAGTACGCGACAGGGGTTGAACACTGAAGCTTTCTTT
NA	NA	TRBV7-9	TRBJ2-7	CASSTSDGLYEQYF	TGTGCCAGCAGCACCTCTGACGGACTCTACGAGCAGTACTTC
NA	TRBD1	TRBV7-2	TRBJ2-6	CASSLGPGQLSGANVLTF	TGTGCCAGCAGCTTGGGACCGGGACAGCTCTCTGGGGCCAACGTCCTGACTTTC
NA	TRBD2	TRBV5-4	TRBJ2-5	CASSFGLAGRYQETQYF	TGTGCCAGCAGCTTTGGACTAGCGGGAAGGTACCAAGAGACCCAGTACTTC
NA	NA	TRBV7-2	TRBJ2-1	CASSGSSYNEQFF	TGTGCCAGCAGCGGGAGCTCCTACAATGAGCAGTTCTTC
once	TRBD2	TRBV19	TRBJ2-3	CASMGTNGNTQYF	TGTGCCAGTATGGGGACTAACGGGAACACGCAGTATTTT
NA	NA	TRBV28	TRBJ1-1	CASSRGAYTEAFF	TGTGCCAGCAGCCGGGGAGCCTACACTGAAGCTTTCTTT
NA	NA	TRBV6-1	TRBJ1-6	CASSVREAYNSPLHF	TGTGCCAGCAGTGTACGAGAGGCCTATAATTCACCCCTCCACTTT
NA	NA	TRBV28	TRBJ2-7	CASSFVGGTYEQYF	TGTGCCAGCAGTTTTGTGGGAGGAACCTACGAGCAGTACTTC
NA	TRBD2	TRBV19	TRBJ2-5	CASSRTSGDQETQYF	TGTGCCAGTAGTAGGACTAGCGGGGACCAAGAGACCCAGTACTTC
once	NA	TRBV6-4	TRBJ1-5	CASSVGEGGRNQPQHF	TGTGCCAGCAGTGTAGGTGAAGGGGGTAGAAATCAGCCCCAGCATTTT
NA	NA	TRBV7-3	TRBJ1-1	CASSLWANTEAFF	TGTGCCAGCAGCTTGTGGGCGAACACTGAAGCTTTCTTT
NA	TRBD1	TRBV2	TRBJ1-4	CASSWGGTGDHQYEKLFF	TGTGCCAGCAGTTGGGGAGGGACAGGGGATCATCAGTATGAAAAACTGTTTTTT
NA	NA	TRBV28	TRBJ2-7	CASSLSPGEQYF	TGTGCCAGCAGTTTATCTCCGGGGGAGCAGTACTTC
NA	TRBD1	TRBV5-6	TRBJ1-2	CASSLYGTGRTYGYTF	TGTGCCAGCAGCTTGTATGGGACAGGAAGAACCTATGGCTACACCTTC
once	NA	TRBV5-4	TRBJ2-3	CASSYRSGSSTDTQYF	TGTGCCAGCAGCTACAGGTCAGGGTCTAGCACAGATACGCAGTATTTT
NA	TRBD2	TRBV2	TRBJ2-3	CASSREGKTDTQYF	TGTGCCAGCTCGCGGGAGGGCAAGACAGATACGCAGTATTTT
NA	TRBD2	TRBV6-1	TRBJ2-7	CASTGGLDSYEQYF	TGTGCCAGCACTGGGGGACTAGACTCCTACGAGCAGTACTTC
NA	NA	TRBV7-2	TRBJ1-2	CASSISPGSNYGYTF	TGTGCCAGCAGCATTAGCCCGGGTAGTAACTATGGCTACACCTTC
NA	NA	TRBV19	TRBJ2-7	CASSMGQGSYEQYF	TGTGCCAGTAGTATGGGTCAGGGGTCCTACGAGCAGTACTTC
NA	TRBD2	TRBV4-2	TRBJ2-6	CASSQTLAGGSGANVLTF	TGTGCCAGCAGCCAAACACTAGCGGGGGGCTCTGGGGCCAACGTCCTGACTTTC
NA	TRBD1	TRBV6-1	TRBJ2-7	CASSEIGGGQGSEQYF	TGTGCCAGCAGTGAAATCGGTGGCGGACAGGGTTCCGAGCAGTACTTC
NA	NA	TRBV28	TRBJ2-2	CASSFSLGGATVTGELFF	TGTGCCAGCAGTTTCTCATTAGGCGGAGCCACGGTCACCGGGGAGCTGTTTTTT
NA	TRBD2	TRBV19	TRBJ2-7	CASCTPLASGHNYEQYF	TGTGCCAGTTGTACGCCCCTGGCTAGCGGCCACAACTACGAGCAGTACTTC
few	NA	TRBV27	TRBJ1-2	CASSFGGEGYTF	TGTGCCAGCAGTTTTGGAGGGGAAGGCTACACCTTC
NA	NA	TRBV11-2	TRBJ2-7	CASSLGTHLTGQYF	TGTGCCAGCAGCTTAGGTACGCATTTGACGGGGCAGTACTTC
NA	NA	TRBV30	TRBJ2-2	CAWSVTPTGELFF	TGTGCCTGGAGTGTAACACCCACCGGGGAGCTGTTTTTT
NA	TRBD2	TRBV29-1	TRBJ2-1	CSGSLAGSYNEQFF	TGCAGCGGTTCACTAGCGGGATCCTACAATGAGCAGTTCTTC
NA	TRBD1	TRBV29-1	TRBJ2-7	CSVYGQAYEQYF	TGCAGCGTCTATGGACAGGCCTACGAGCAGTACTTC